This T cell receptor beta chain was sequenced for a study of shared clonotypes between healthy human individuals. Every contributor of samples was a Caucasian grown-up residing in Nashville, Tennessee. Produced via immunoSEQ multiplex PCR; TCRdb's table is partial and in-frame only. The sample records around 2,000,000 clones, over 85% being singletons. The sample was naive CD4+ T cells sorted from blood. The subset here: CD45RA+ positively selected. The receptor was derived from a man younger than 30 in good health.

The CDR3 nucleotides are TGTGCCAGCAGCCGGACAGGGGCTGGAAACACCATATATTTT. Protein sequence: CASSRTGAGNTIYF. The genes are TRBV6-6 and TRBJ1-3, with 9 positions matching TRBD1. The CDR3 has 14 residues. V was pared by 6 bases and J by 2 bases, with 2 bases of the junction left unmatched. CDR1 is MNHNY, CDR2 SVGAGI, per germline (reference sequence).